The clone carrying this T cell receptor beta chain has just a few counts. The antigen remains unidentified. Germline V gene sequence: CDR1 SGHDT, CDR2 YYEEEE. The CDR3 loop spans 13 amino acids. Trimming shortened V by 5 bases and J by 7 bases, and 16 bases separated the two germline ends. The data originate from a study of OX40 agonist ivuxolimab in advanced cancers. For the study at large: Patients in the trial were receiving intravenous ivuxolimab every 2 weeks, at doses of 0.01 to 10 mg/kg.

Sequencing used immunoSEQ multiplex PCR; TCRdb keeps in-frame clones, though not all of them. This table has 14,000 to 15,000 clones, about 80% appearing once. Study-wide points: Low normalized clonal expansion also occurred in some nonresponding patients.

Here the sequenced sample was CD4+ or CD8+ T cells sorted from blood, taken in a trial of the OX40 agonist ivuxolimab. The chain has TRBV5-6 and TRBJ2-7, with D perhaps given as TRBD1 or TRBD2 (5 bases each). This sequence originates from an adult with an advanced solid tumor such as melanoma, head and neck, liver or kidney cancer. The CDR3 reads CASRAPSGQEQYF. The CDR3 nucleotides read TGTGCCAGCAGGGCCCCTTCGGGGCAGGAGCAGTACTTC.